This T cell receptor beta chain was observed in a study of blood T cell repertoires in COVID-19. The repertoire was sequenced with immunoSEQ multiplex PCR; TCRdb's copy has only in-frame clones and lacks some. The sample yields around 310,000 clones, roughly 90% seen once. This clone was counted only a few times. CDR3 length equals 18 residues. CDR1 is LGHDT and CDR2 is YNNKEL in the germline V gene (reference sequence). Trimming shortened V by 0 bases and J by 4 bases, and 21 bases separated the two germline ends. Sequenced input: peripheral blood. The TCR originated in a woman aged 40 to 49 with COVID-19, enrolled during active disease. The chain employs TRBV3-1 (or the pseudogene TRBV3-2) and TRBJ1-2, with D possibly TRBD1 on 6 matching bases. The CDR3 bases are TGTGCCAGCAGCCAAGAACCGGCGCGTCGGCAGGGGACCTATGGCTACACCTTC. Translating gives CASSQEPARRQGTYGYTF.